The rows below give T cell receptor beta chains drawn from one sample of a study of T-cell memory formation after mild COVID-19. MiXCR was run by TCRdb on the 5' RACE reads, yielding one entry per CDR3 protein. The sample holds 350,000 to 400,000 distinct CDR3 sequences, around 14% seen once. Sequenced input: PBMCs or a T cell subset sorted from them (not recorded which). These TCRs come from a man between 18 and 35 years old who had mild COVID-19 (a few samples of this study predate the infection). Cell type and time point are not known. Both conserved end residues are part of each CDR3.

v_call: TRBV7-2; j_call: TRBJ1-1; cdr3_aa: CASSSTRQDEAFF
v_call: TRBV18; j_call: TRBJ1-2; cdr3_aa: CASSPRPAVNYGYTF
v_call: TRBV3-2; j_call: TRBJ1-5; cdr3_aa: CASSQVLDRGNSNQPQHF
v_call: TRBV27; j_call: TRBJ2-3; cdr3_aa: CASSPWTASTDTQYF
v_call: TRBV12-3/TRBV12-4; j_call: TRBJ2-5; cdr3_aa: CASSHWDAGVRKTQYF
v_call: TRBV7-2; j_call: TRBJ2-5; cdr3_aa: CASSVSETQYF
v_call: TRBV5-6; j_call: TRBJ2-7; cdr3_aa: CASSLRWDTKYEQYF
v_call: TRBV12-3/TRBV12-4; j_call: TRBJ1-5; cdr3_aa: CASTSRGSNQPQHF
v_call: TRBV29-1; j_call: TRBJ2-1; cdr3_aa: CSGTGGLAGGYNEQFF
v_call: TRBV12-3/TRBV12-4; j_call: TRBJ2-1; cdr3_aa: CASSSDSYNEQFF
v_call: TRBV29-1; j_call: TRBJ1-2; cdr3_aa: CSTLGDTNYGYTF
v_call: TRBV7-6; j_call: TRBJ1-6; cdr3_aa: CASSRQSTGSSPLHF
v_call: TRBV7-9; j_call: TRBJ2-1; cdr3_aa: CASSWTGYGFNEQFF
v_call: TRBV7-2; j_call: TRBJ1-1; cdr3_aa: CASSLVRTGGMGEAFF
v_call: TRBV12-3/TRBV12-4; j_call: TRBJ2-5; cdr3_aa: CASSHISRETQYF
v_call: TRBV4-1; j_call: TRBJ2-7; cdr3_aa: CASSRKRGPYEQYF
v_call: TRBV7-6; j_call: TRBJ2-2; cdr3_aa: CASSSNPGTSAPGELFF
v_call: TRBV10-3; j_call: TRBJ1-2; cdr3_aa: CAISDQGSYGYTF
v_call: TRBV3-1; j_call: TRBJ2-3; cdr3_aa: CASSLFNSDTQYF
v_call: TRBV4-1; j_call: TRBJ1-4; cdr3_aa: CASSQDPRGIVFF
v_call: TRBV5-6; j_call: TRBJ2-2; cdr3_aa: CASSLIDPTGTGELFF
v_call: TRBV11-2; j_call: TRBJ2-2; cdr3_aa: CASKGTTNTGELFF
v_call: TRBV6-5; j_call: TRBJ2-1; cdr3_aa: CASSYHREQYNEQFF
v_call: TRBV19; j_call: TRBJ2-1; cdr3_aa: CASSPPRGYNEQFF
v_call: TRBV7-2; j_call: TRBJ1-5; cdr3_aa: CASSSQYRGRFNQPQHF
v_call: TRBV6-5; j_call: TRBJ1-3; cdr3_aa: CAAGRSSGNTIYF
v_call: TRBV18; j_call: TRBJ2-1; cdr3_aa: CASSPLYGTYYNEQFF
v_call: TRBV7-6; j_call: TRBJ2-7; cdr3_aa: CASSTYRGQGAEQYF
v_call: TRBV9; j_call: TRBJ2-2; cdr3_aa: CASSEIAGGNTGELFF
v_call: TRBV7-2; j_call: TRBJ2-1; cdr3_aa: CASSPPVAGDHNEQFF
v_call: TRBV4-1; j_call: TRBJ2-5; cdr3_aa: CASSQVDIGDQETQYF
v_call: TRBV12-5; j_call: TRBJ1-1; cdr3_aa: CASGFRAPGANTEAFF
v_call: TRBV9; j_call: TRBJ2-3; cdr3_aa: CASSVGQGLTDTQYF
v_call: TRBV5-4; j_call: TRBJ2-7; cdr3_aa: CASSATSSYEQYF
v_call: TRBV6-5; j_call: TRBJ1-2; cdr3_aa: CASKSPGVPYGYTF
v_call: TRBV12-3/TRBV12-4; j_call: TRBJ1-5; cdr3_aa: CASSPSDRTQPQHF
v_call: TRBV5-5; j_call: TRBJ1-1; cdr3_aa: CASSLAIRNTEAFF
v_call: TRBV7-6; j_call: TRBJ2-2; cdr3_aa: CASSQTGANTGELFF
v_call: TRBV7-3; j_call: TRBJ2-1; cdr3_aa: CASSLRGFGNEQFF
v_call: TRBV6-5; j_call: TRBJ2-3; cdr3_aa: CASSKGLSTDTQYF
v_call: TRBV4-3; j_call: TRBJ2-3; cdr3_aa: CASSQERGVAGQTQYF
v_call: TRBV20-1; j_call: TRBJ1-1; cdr3_aa: CSARAGGVRTEAFF
v_call: TRBV27; j_call: TRBJ2-1; cdr3_aa: CASSLGLVHNEQFF
v_call: TRBV5-1; j_call: TRBJ2-1; cdr3_aa: CASSFSGDETNEQFF